The 3 T cell receptor beta chains below were found in one sample sequenced in a study of blood T cell repertoires in COVID-19. The data were produced by immunoSEQ multiplex PCR, yet TCRdb's version contains in-frame clones alone and is incomplete. The sample yields 150,000 to 200,000 clones, roughly nine tenths seen once. The sequenced material came from peripheral blood. The receptor set was obtained from an older woman with COVID-19, enrolled during active disease.

This chain links TRBV10-2 with TRBJ2-3, with TRBD2 matching 7 bases. Germline-derived CDR1 and CDR2 are WSHSY and SAAADI. CDR3 length equals 15 residues. J was trimmed by 2 bases and V by 4 bases; bases with no gene match: 6. CDR3 region: CASSGLAEDTDTQYF. The CDR3 coding sequence is TGCGCCAGCAGTGGGCTAGCGGAAGACACAGATACGCAGTATTTT.

The rearrangement uses TRBV7-2 and TRBJ1-5; weak D call: TRBD1 (5 bases). The germline V and J ends were trimmed by 0 bases and 2 bases, with 14 bases remaining between them. CDR3 size: 17 residues. CDR1 is SGHTA, CDR2 FQGNSA, per germline. The CDR3 loop reads CASSLAVDRIRNQPQHF. The CDR3 DNA sequence: TGTGCCAGCAGCTTAGCGGTAGACAGAATACGCAATCAGCCCCAGCATTTT.

The chain links TRBV6-5 to TRBJ2-1; TRBD1 matches 8 bases. J gave up 3 bases and V 6 bases, and 7 bases lay outside the gene matches. CDR1 and CDR2 from the germline V gene are MNHEY and SVGAGI. This CDR3 is 15 amino acids long. This CDR3 is CASRDTGGYYNEQFF. CDR3 coding DNA: TGTGCCAGCAGGGATACAGGGGGTTACTACAATGAGCAGTTCTTC.